One sample yielded the 2 T cell receptor beta chains listed below, sequenced in a study of cytomegalovirus exposure and HLA in healthy donors. 13 Jbeta primers and 60 Vbeta primers were used for the PCR. Assay used: immunoSEQ multiplex PCR; TCRdb lists only in-frame clones, some missing. This sample carries approximately 170,000 clones, 79% of them seen once, and the ten largest clones take approximately 2.4%. The sequenced material came from PBMCs. These receptors originate from a woman aged 50 to 65 in good health and CMV-seronegative.

This clone was observed once. The chain carries TRBV29-1 and TRBJ2-1; D may be TRBD1 (6 bases). In germline, CDR1 is SQVTM, CDR2 ANQGSEA. V gave up 6 bases and J gave up 3 bases, with 15 bases separating them. This CDR3 has 14 residues. CDR3 coding DNA: TGCAGCGTCCACTCGGGACAAAGCTACAATGAGCAGTTCTTC. Translation: CSVHSGQSYNEQFF.

This rearrangement joins TRBV7-2 to TRBJ2-1; 14 positions agree with TRBD2. There are 17 residues in the CDR3. V trimming: 2 bases; J trimming: 9 bases; junction bases outside the gene matches: 9. The germline gives CDR1 SGHTA, CDR2 FQGNSA. The CDR3 reads CASSLSPGLAGVGEQFF. DNA for the CDR3: TGTGCCAGCAGCTTATCCCCGGGACTAGCGGGAGTAGGTGAGCAGTTCTTC. Drawing the rest from reference TRBV7-2 and TRBJ2-1, the complete variable domain is GAGVSQSPSNKVTEKGKDVELRCDPISGHTALYWYRQSLGQGLEFLIYFQGNSAPDKSGLPSDRFSAERTGGSVSTLTIQRTQQEDSAVYLCASSLSPGLAGVGEQFFGPGTRLTVL.